A single sample gave rise to the 18 T cell receptor beta chains below, sequenced in a study of blood T cells in healthy people across ages. A second PCR of 7 to 11 cycles used a sample-barcoded 5' primer and a J-beta primer mix. TCRdb redid the calling of the 5' RACE reads with MiXCR, one entry per CDR3 protein. Of 1,500,000 or so distinct CDR3 sequences listed, roughly 60% are singletons. Sequencing was performed on blood. All receptors come from a man aged 18 to 29 in good health.

This clonotype was detected only a few times. The V and J genes are TRBV12-3 or TRBV12-4 and TRBJ2-6; D is perhaps TRBD2 (5 bases). Trimming pared 6 bases from V and 4 bases from J, leaving 13 bases between. This CDR3 has 15 residues. CDR3 residues: CASRLSGSGANVLTF. DNA for the CDR3: TGTGCCAGCAGGCTTTCGGGGTCCGGGGCCAACGTCCTGACTTTC.

This chain uses TRBV29-1 with TRBJ1-5; D is ambiguous. In germline, CDR1 is SQVTM, CDR2 ANQGSEA. CDR3 length: 15 residues. Between the trimmed V and J ends, which lost 0 bases and 1 base, there was a span of 10 bases. The CDR3 region is CSVEEGRGSNQPQHF. As DNA, the CDR3 is TGCAGCGTTGAAGAGGGCCGGGGAAGCAATCAGCCCCAGCATTTT.

This clonotype was picked up many times. V and J are TRBV4-1 and TRBJ1-4; TRBD1 is a possible D gene (5 bases). Germline V lookup: CDR1 MGHRA, CDR2 YSYEKL. Trimming removed 1 base from V and 8 bases from J, with 14 bases in between. The CDR3 runs to 15 residues. The CDR3 is CASSQVLRQKEKLFF. Here the CDR3 DNA reads TGCGCCAGCAGCCAAGTTTTGAGACAGAAAGAAAAACTGTTTTTT.

The CDR3 loop is CSARDPGGQSVDEQFF. The CDR3 DNA follows: TGCAGTGCTAGAGATCCGGGGGGACAGTCGGTCGATGAGCAGTTCTTC. The V gene is TRBV20-1, the J gene TRBJ2-1, with D perhaps being TRBD1 or TRBD2 (7 bases each). The CDR3 runs to 16 residues. Trimming took 0 bases from V and 8 from J, leaving 20 bases between them. Looked up from germline, CDR1 is DFQATT and CDR2 is SNEGSKA (reference sequence).

This clonotype was detected only a few times. The gene calls are TRBV25-1 and TRBJ2-1; 7 nucleotides align to TRBD2. Germline V gene sequence: CDR1 MGHDK, CDR2 SYGVNS. V lost 10 bases, J lost 1 base, and 13 bases stayed unmatched. The CDR3 contains 16 residues. The CDR3: CATNLVVGGSYNEQFF. The CDR3 coding sequence is TGTGCCACCAACCTCGTCGTCGGGGGGTCCTACAATGAGCAGTTCTTC. Drawing the rest from reference TRBV25-1 and TRBJ2-1, the complete variable domain is EADIYQTPRYLVIGTGKKITLECSQTMGHDKMYWYQQDPGMELHLIHYSYGVNSTEKGDLSSESTVSRIRTEHFPLTLESARPSHTSQYLCATNLVVGGSYNEQFFGPGTRLTVL.

The chain employs TRBV5-1 and TRBJ2-7; D unresolved. Deletions cut 1 base from V and 5 bases from J, with 13 bases between. The CDR3 has 14 amino acids. Germline CDR1 and CDR2: SGHRS and YFSETQ. The CDR3 nucleotides are TGCGCCAGCAGCTTGTTTGAGGTAGGCGACGAGCAGTACTTC. It translates to CASSLFEVGDEQYF.

The CDR3: CASSLDGTVRTDTQYF. In nucleotides, the CDR3 is TGCGCCAGCAGCTTGGATGGGACAGTCCGCACAGATACGCAGTATTTT. This chain joins TRBV5-1 and TRBJ2-3; 7 positions match TRBD1. Germline CDR1 is SGHRS and CDR2 is YFSETQ. Losses at the gene ends were 0 bases for V and 1 base for J; bases not matched to a gene: 5. There are 16 residues in the CDR3.

The chain links TRBV18 to TRBJ2-5, with a weak D call TRBD1 (6 bases). V was shortened by 3 bases and J by 1 base, with 9 bases between the two germline ends. CDR3 size: 14 residues. In germline, CDR1 is KGHSH, CDR2 LQKENI. The CDR3 bases are TGTGCCAGCTCACCCGACAGGTTCCAAGAGACCCAGTACTTC. Its translation: CASSPDRFQETQYF.

The chain has TRBV6-1 and TRBJ2-3; no clear D. The V end was cut by 6 bases, the J end by 2 bases, with 24 bases between. Germline values: CDR1 MNHNS, CDR2 SASEGT. The CDR3 length is 18 residues. The CDR3 loop reads CASSRDQPIRNYTDTQYF. The CDR3 DNA is TGTGCCAGCAGCCGAGACCAACCTATAAGAAATTACACAGATACGCAGTATTTT.

This clonotype was counted at least ten times. The rearrangement uses TRBV7-2 and TRBJ2-1; D not certain. The CDR3 extends over 12 amino acids. V lost 6 bases to trimming and J lost 6 bases, with 9 bases between them. Germline V gene lookup returns CDR1 SGHTA and CDR2 FQGNSA. The CDR3 region has the DNA TGTGCCAGCAGTTCCCTAGGCAATGAGCAGTTCTTC. As protein: CASSSLGNEQFF.

The chain couples TRBV12-3 or TRBV12-4 to TRBJ2-5, with D perhaps TRBD1 or TRBD2 (5 bases each). The CDR3 sequence is 15 residues long. Trimming stripped 8 bases from V and 11 bases from J, with 27 bases between. The CDR3 region has the DNA TGTGCCAGCGCGGACCCAGGGATTCGGGCCTGGGAGCAGTACTTC. This translates into CASADPGIRAWEQYF.

The chain has TRBV29-1 and TRBJ2-2; D unresolved. Germline CDR1 is SQVTM and CDR2 is ANQGSEA. Trimming pared 4 bases from V and 6 bases from J, leaving 9 bases between. CDR3 length: 12 residues. The CDR3 protein is CSVARLAGELFF. CDR3 nucleotide sequence: TGCAGCGTTGCTCGGCTTGCCGGGGAGCTGTTTTTT.

The rearrangement joins TRBV20-1 to TRBJ1-2, with 7 bases aligning to TRBD1. The V gene's germline CDR1 is DFQATT and CDR2 SNEGSKA (reference sequence). CDR3 length: 11 residues. The V segment lost 3 bases and the J segment 7 bases; nucleotides outside the gene matches: 2. CDR3 loop: CSARGQSGYTF. The CDR3, as DNA: TGCAGTGCTAGGGGACAGAGTGGCTACACCTTC.

This chain connects TRBV6-5 to TRBJ2-4; D might be TRBD2 (5 bases). The J call is uncertain, as TRBJ2-7 better fits the DNA end. The germline CDR1 and CDR2 sequences are MNHEY and SVGAGI. The CDR3 contains 13 residues. The CDR3 spells CASAPWRQDEQYF. DNA for the CDR3: TGTGCCAGCGCCCCGTGGAGGCAGGACGAGCAGTACTTC.

There are a few counts of this clonotype. The chain links TRBV10-3 to TRBJ2-3; D may be TRBD2 (7 bases). The germline V and J ends were trimmed by 6 bases and 1 base, with 17 bases remaining between them. The CDR3 runs to 16 residues. Germline-derived CDR1 and CDR2 are ENHRY and SYGVKD. The CDR3 DNA follows: TGTGCCATCAGGTTGGAGGGGGGACTACGCACAGATACGCAGTATTTT. This translates into CAIRLEGGLRTDTQYF.

This sequence joins TRBV5-4 and TRBJ2-3, with no clear D. The CDR3 loop spans 16 amino acids. Between the trimmed V and J ends, which lost 0 bases and 1 base, there was a span of 12 bases. Germline V gene lookup returns CDR1 SGHNT and CDR2 YYREEE (reference sequence). CDR3: CASSLVWNPRTDTQYF. The DNA for the CDR3 is TGTGCCAGCAGCTTGGTATGGAACCCCCGCACAGATACGCAGTATTTT.

This chain connects TRBV7-2 to TRBJ1-1; D not resolved. In germline, CDR1 is SGHTA, CDR2 FQGNSA. This CDR3 comprises 13 residues. Trimming stripped 4 bases from V and 3 bases from J, with 9 bases between. The CDR3 reads CASSSLGHTEAFF. In nucleotides, the CDR3 is TGTGCCAGCAGCTCCCTCGGACACACTGAAGCTTTCTTT.

In this sample, this clonotype turned up a few times. The chain has TRBV20-1 and TRBJ2-5; D uncertain. V was cut by 3 bases and J by 2 bases, with 10 bases left in between. The CDR3 sequence is 13 residues long. Germline CDR1 is DFQATT and CDR2 is SNEGSKA (reference sequence). This chain's CDR3 is CSASSLSQETQYF. CDR3 bases: TGCAGTGCTAGCTCCCTATCACAAGAGACCCAGTACTTC.